The source of this T cell receptor (beta chain) is a study of T-cell memory formation after mild COVID-19. V lost 2 bases and J lost 6; bases outside the gene matches: 4. The CDR3 consists of 14 residues. The germline V gene encodes CDR1 SEHNR and CDR2 FQNEAQ (reference sequence). The table lists this clonotype with a few counts. MiXCR was run by TCRdb on the 5' RACE reads, yielding one entry per CDR3 protein. Of 200,000 to 300,000 distinct CDR3 sequences detected, roughly 14% appear once; the ten largest clones hold over 2%. Sequenced material: PBMCs or a T cell subset sorted from them (not recorded which). The receptor was isolated from an adult woman who had mild COVID-19 (a few samples of this study predate the infection). Cell type and time point are not known. The chain links TRBV7-9 to TRBJ2-1; 7 bases map to TRBD2. CDR3 DNA: TGTGCCAGCAGCTTATCGGGGGGACCCAATGAGCAGTTCTTC. Protein product: CASSLSGGPNEQFF.